Here is one T cell receptor beta chain with its context. The sample belongs to a study of blood T cell repertoires in COVID-19. Per the germline V gene, CDR1 is SGHRS and CDR2 is YFSETQ. CDR3 length: 16 amino acids. Unmatched junction bases numbered 5, after V lost 2 bases and J lost 3 bases. Generated by immunoSEQ multiplex PCR, the TCRdb table keeps only in-frame clones and is missing some. The table lists a few hundred thousand clones, 90% of them singletons. This chain connects TRBV5-1 to TRBJ1-2; TRBD1 aligns across 12 bases. The TCR originated in a woman aged 18-30 years with acute COVID-19. Sequences were obtained from PBMCs or T cells enriched from blood (not recorded which). The CDR3 loop is CASSFGTGGIDYGYTF. As DNA, the CDR3 is TGCGCCAGCAGCTTTGGGACAGGGGGCATCGACTATGGCTACACCTTC.